These T cell receptor beta chains were read from a single sample in a study of CD8+ T cells in alopecia areata. The data were produced by immunoSEQ multiplex PCR, yet TCRdb's version contains in-frame clones alone and is incomplete. The top ten hold approximately 10% of the sample, which has approximately 180,000 clones, 65% to 75% seen once. Sequences were derived from CD8+ T cells sorted from blood, sampled at week 0. These receptor sequences come from a human donor with alopecia areata. The CDR3 runs from the conserved cysteine through the conserved F or W. The order of the fields is J gene, V gene, D gene, clone size, CDR3 protein, CDR3 DNA. The D gene is left open where the match is weak. Clone size is stated in some rows and not others, as once, few, many or a class when expanded.

J: TRBJ2-7
V: TRBV4-1
D: NA
size: NA
CDR3: CASSTTYEQYF
DNA: TGCGCCAGCAGTACTACCTACGAGCAGTACTTC

J: TRBJ2-7
V: TRBV29-1
D: NA
size: NA
CDR3: CSVYGQRYEQYF
DNA: TGCAGCGTTTACGGACAGCGCTACGAGCAGTACTTC

J: TRBJ2-7
V: TRBV5-6
D: TRBD1
size: NA
CDR3: CASSPPGQSYEQYF
DNA: TGTGCCAGCAGCCCCCCGGGACAGTCCTACGAGCAGTACTTC

J: TRBJ1-2
V: TRBV27
D: NA
size: NA
CDR3: CASSTGAYGYTF
DNA: TGTGCCAGCAGTACGGGAGCCTATGGCTACACCTTC

J: TRBJ2-7
V: TRBV27
D: NA
size: few
CDR3: CASSASRGPDYEQYF
DNA: TGTGCCAGCAGTGCCTCGCGGGGACCAGACTACGAGCAGTACTTC

J: TRBJ2-3
V: TRBV7-9
D: TRBD2
size: NA
CDR3: CASSPPAGVSADTQYF
DNA: TGTGCCAGCAGCCCCCCCGCGGGGGTTTCAGCAGATACGCAGTATTTT

J: TRBJ1-4
V: TRBV7-9
D: NA
size: few
CDR3: CASSLAAVELFF
DNA: TGTGCCAGCAGCTTAGCAGCGGTGGAACTGTTTTTT

J: TRBJ2-3
V: TRBV4-1
D: NA
size: NA
CDR3: CASSQGQSGTDTQYF
DNA: TGCGCCAGCAGCCAAGGGCAGTCCGGCACAGATACGCAGTATTTT

J: TRBJ2-1
V: TRBV5-1
D: NA
size: NA
CDR3: CASSWAGSSYNEQFF
DNA: TGCGCCAGCAGCTGGGCGGGGTCCTCCTACAATGAGCAGTTCTTC

J: TRBJ1-5
V: TRBV5-6
D: NA
size: few
CDR3: CASSLASATGVSQPQHF
DNA: TGTGCCAGCAGCTTGGCCTCAGCGACAGGCGTTTCTCAGCCCCAGCATTTT

J: TRBJ2-3
V: TRBV27
D: TRBD2
size: NA
CDR3: CASTTSGGDFTDTQYF
DNA: TGTGCCAGCACCACTAGCGGGGGGGATTTCACAGATACGCAGTATTTT

J: TRBJ1-1
V: TRBV29-1
D: NA
size: NA
CDR3: CSVEDGGGGAFF
DNA: TGCAGCGTTGAAGACGGGGGGGGAGGCGCTTTCTTT

J: TRBJ2-5
V: TRBV29-1
D: NA
size: NA
CDR3: CSVTDGTLQYQETQYF
DNA: TGCAGCGTGACCGACGGGACTTTACAGTACCAAGAGACCCAGTACTTC

J: TRBJ2-7
V: TRBV7-9
D: NA
size: few
CDR3: CASSLGGLEQYF
DNA: TGTGCCAGCAGCTTAGGCGGACTCGAGCAGTACTTC

J: TRBJ1-1
V: TRBV7-2
D: NA
size: NA
CDR3: CASSLDRVVAEAFF
DNA: TGTGCCAGCAGCTTAGACAGGGTGGTTGCTGAAGCTTTCTTT

J: TRBJ2-5
V: TRBV7-9
D: NA
size: NA
CDR3: CASSSRVQGIVKTQYF
DNA: TGTGCCAGCAGCTCTCGGGTCCAGGGGATCGTAAAGACCCAGTACTTC

J: TRBJ2-7
V: TRBV13
D: NA
size: NA
CDR3: CASGGDLDEQYF
DNA: TGTGCCAGCGGCGGAGATTTAGACGAGCAGTACTTC

J: TRBJ2-1
V: TRBV9
D: TRBD2
size: few
CDR3: CASSDSGLAGSSYNEQFF
DNA: TGTGCCAGCAGTGATTCGGGACTAGCGGGGTCTTCCTACAATGAGCAGTTCTTC

J: TRBJ2-1
V: TRBV6-5
D: NA
size: NA
CDR3: CASSYSHYNEQFF
DNA: TGTGCCAGCAGTTACTCCCACTACAATGAGCAGTTCTTC

J: TRBJ2-2
V: TRBV2
D: NA
size: once
CDR3: CASSEARTRNTGELFF
DNA: TGTGCCAGCAGTGAAGCGCGGACAAGAAACACCGGGGAGCTGTTTTTT

J: TRBJ1-1
V: TRBV19
D: NA
size: NA
CDR3: CASSIGQNTEAFF
DNA: TGTGCCAGTAGTATAGGACAGAACACTGAAGCTTTCTTT

J: TRBJ2-3
V: TRBV29-1
D: NA
size: few
CDR3: CSVEEVGGGTDTQYF
DNA: TGCAGCGTTGAAGAGGTGGGGGGAGGCACAGATACGCAGTATTTT

J: TRBJ1-5
V: TRBV27
D: NA
size: NA
CDR3: CASSLGGAGNQPQHF
DNA: TGTGCCAGCAGTTTAGGGGGGGCCGGCAATCAGCCCCAGCATTTT

J: TRBJ2-7
V: TRBV9
D: NA
size: NA
CDR3: CASSVGTDLGPRYEQYF
DNA: TGTGCCAGCAGCGTAGGAACAGATTTAGGTCCACGATACGAGCAGTACTTC

J: TRBJ2-2
V: TRBV6-5
D: TRBD1
size: few
CDR3: CASSFRTGYHAGELFF
DNA: TGTGCCAGCAGTTTCCGGACAGGGTACCACGCCGGGGAGCTGTTTTTT

J: TRBJ2-7
V: TRBV7-9
D: NA
size: once
CDR3: CASRGLGEQYF
DNA: TGTGCCAGCAGAGGGCTCGGCGAGCAGTACTTC

J: TRBJ2-7
V: TRBV10-3
D: NA
size: few
CDR3: CAIGPGDYEQYF
DNA: TGTGCCATCGGGCCCGGAGATTACGAGCAGTACTTC

J: TRBJ1-2
V: TRBV30
D: NA
size: NA
CDR3: CAWSSKEGRLHGYTF
DNA: TGTGCCTGGAGTTCGAAGGAGGGGAGGCTTCATGGCTACACCTTC

J: TRBJ1-4
V: TRBV6-6
D: NA
size: NA
CDR3: CASRQNRASSEKLFF
DNA: TGTGCCAGCAGACAAAACAGGGCCTCTTCTGAAAAACTGTTTTTT

J: TRBJ2-7
V: TRBV4-2
D: NA
size: NA
CDR3: CASSQEAGSASYEQYF
DNA: TGTGCCAGCAGCCAAGAAGCAGGATCAGCTTCCTACGAGCAGTACTTC

J: TRBJ1-5
V: TRBV4-1
D: TRBD1
size: NA
CDR3: CASSQSTGEGQPQHF
DNA: TGCGCCAGCAGCCAATCGACAGGGGAGGGTCAGCCCCAGCATTTT

J: TRBJ1-2
V: TRBV13
D: NA
size: few
CDR3: CASSYGGDGYTF
DNA: TGTGCCAGCAGCTACGGGGGGGATGGCTACACCTTC

J: TRBJ1-2
V: TRBV2
D: TRBD1
size: NA
CDR3: CASSGTGASYGYTF
DNA: TGTGCCAGCAGTGGGACAGGGGCTAGCTATGGCTACACCTTC

J: TRBJ1-1
V: TRBV25-1
D: NA
size: NA
CDR3: CASSLGVNTEAFF
DNA: TGTGCCAGCAGCCTAGGGGTGAACACTGAAGCTTTCTTT

J: TRBJ2-1
V: TRBV13
D: TRBD2
size: NA
CDR3: CASLRGENNEQFF
DNA: TGTGCCAGCCTCCGGGGGGAGAACAATGAGCAGTTCTTC

J: TRBJ1-1
V: TRBV2
D: NA
size: NA
CDR3: CASSERGHVNTEAFF
DNA: TGTGCCAGCAGTGAAAGAGGGCACGTGAACACTGAAGCTTTCTTT

J: TRBJ1-3
V: TRBV30
D: NA
size: NA
CDR3: CAIDTSSGNTIYF
DNA: TGTGCCATAGACACCAGCTCTGGAAACACCATATATTTT

J: TRBJ2-1
V: TRBV27
D: NA
size: NA
CDR3: CASSTGPWDEQFF
DNA: TGTGCCAGCAGTACAGGCCCCTGGGATGAGCAGTTCTTC

J: TRBJ1-1
V: TRBV15
D: NA
size: NA
CDR3: CATSDLWGTEAFF
DNA: TGTGCCACCAGCGACCTTTGGGGCACTGAAGCTTTCTTT

J: TRBJ2-1
V: TRBV27
D: NA
size: few
CDR3: CASSSVGAYNEQFF
DNA: TGTGCCAGCAGTTCAGTAGGGGCCTACAATGAGCAGTTCTTC

J: TRBJ2-1
V: TRBV29-1
D: TRBD2
size: NA
CDR3: CSVEGLAALYNEQFF
DNA: TGCAGCGTTGAGGGACTAGCGGCCCTCTACAATGAGCAGTTCTTC

J: TRBJ2-7
V: TRBV5-1
D: TRBD1
size: NA
CDR3: CASKLTGGEQYF
DNA: TGCGCCAGCAAACTAACAGGGGGAGAGCAGTACTTC

J: TRBJ2-5
V: TRBV7-9
D: TRBD2
size: NA
CDR3: CASSRDYQETQYF
DNA: TGTGCCAGCAGCCGGGACTATCAAGAGACCCAGTACTTC

J: TRBJ2-1
V: TRBV10-3
D: TRBD2
size: few
CDR3: CAISPRGGPYNEQFF
DNA: TGTGCCATCAGCCCGCGGGGGGGCCCCTACAATGAGCAGTTCTTC

J: TRBJ2-6
V: TRBV5-6
D: NA
size: NA
CDR3: CASSIEGAGANVLTF
DNA: TGTGCCAGCAGCATCGAGGGAGCCGGGGCCAACGTCCTGACTTTC

J: TRBJ1-2
V: TRBV5-1
D: NA
size: NA
CDR3: CASSLGLGYTF
DNA: TGCGCCAGCAGCTTGGGGCTCGGCTACACCTTC

J: TRBJ2-5
V: TRBV2
D: NA
size: NA
CDR3: CASSVGWTLLGTQYF
DNA: TGTGCCAGCAGTGTGGGCTGGACATTGTTGGGGACCCAGTACTTC

J: TRBJ2-2
V: TRBV7-8
D: NA
size: NA
CDR3: CASSFVAGPNTGELFF
DNA: TGTGCCAGCAGCTTCGTCGCGGGACCCAACACCGGGGAGCTGTTTTTT

J: TRBJ1-6
V: TRBV7-6
D: TRBD1
size: NA
CDR3: CASSSGTGANSPLHF
DNA: TGTGCCAGCAGCTCCGGGACAGGGGCTAATTCACCCCTCCACTTT

J: TRBJ2-3
V: TRBV29-1
D: TRBD1
size: NA
CDR3: CSVERDSSDTQYF
DNA: TGCAGCGTTGAACGGGACAGCTCAGATACGCAGTATTTT

J: TRBJ2-4
V: TRBV13
D: TRBD1
size: NA
CDR3: CASSEALGTGKNIQYF
DNA: TGTGCCAGCAGCGAGGCCCTAGGGACAGGAAAAAACATTCAGTACTTC

J: TRBJ2-5
V: TRBV14
D: NA
size: NA
CDR3: CASSQRRGRETQETQYF
DNA: TGTGCCAGCAGCCAAAGGAGGGGACGAGAAACTCAAGAGACCCAGTACTTC

J: TRBJ2-7
V: TRBV11-2
D: NA
size: NA
CDR3: CASSLRVYEQYF
DNA: TGTGCCAGCAGCTTGCGCGTTTACGAGCAGTACTTC

J: TRBJ2-1
V: TRBV9
D: NA
size: NA
CDR3: CASSALEDGRNEQFF
DNA: TGTGCCAGCAGCGCTCTTGAGGACGGGCGCAATGAGCAGTTCTTC

J: TRBJ1-2
V: TRBV7-9
D: TRBD1
size: NA
CDR3: CASSSDRGLTSYTF
DNA: TGTGCCAGCAGTTCTGACAGGGGCCTGACGAGCTACACCTTC

J: TRBJ2-1
V: TRBV5-1
D: NA
size: NA
CDR3: CASSLGRSSYNEQFF
DNA: TGCGCCAGCAGCTTGGGGCGGAGCTCCTACAATGAGCAGTTCTTC

J: TRBJ2-3
V: TRBV13
D: TRBD2
size: NA
CDR3: CASSLRGGAKDTQYF
DNA: TGTGCCAGCAGCCTACGCGGGGGGGCCAAAGATACGCAGTATTTT

J: TRBJ2-5
V: TRBV5-1
D: NA
size: NA
CDR3: CASSFRQNHQETQYF
DNA: TGCGCCAGCAGCTTCAGACAGAACCACCAAGAGACCCAGTACTTC

J: TRBJ1-2
V: TRBV6-5
D: NA
size: NA
CDR3: CASSPTQGVGYGYTF
DNA: TGTGCCAGCAGTCCTACACAGGGTGTAGGCTATGGCTACACCTTC